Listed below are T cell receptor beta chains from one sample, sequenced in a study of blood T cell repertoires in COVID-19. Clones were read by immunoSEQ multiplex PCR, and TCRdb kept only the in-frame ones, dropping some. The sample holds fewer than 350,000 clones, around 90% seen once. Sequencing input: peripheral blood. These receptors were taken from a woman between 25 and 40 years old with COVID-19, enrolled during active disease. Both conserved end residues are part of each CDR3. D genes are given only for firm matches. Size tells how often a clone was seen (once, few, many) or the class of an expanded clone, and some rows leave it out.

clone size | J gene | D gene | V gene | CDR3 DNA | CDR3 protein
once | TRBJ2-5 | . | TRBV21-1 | TGTGCCAGCAGCAAAAGCGGGACGCAAGAGACCCAGTACTTC | CASSKSGTQETQYF
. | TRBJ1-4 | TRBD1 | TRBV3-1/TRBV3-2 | TGTGCCAGCAGCCATGCCGCAGGGGGCGTTGAAAAACTGTTTTTT | CASSHAAGGVEKLFF
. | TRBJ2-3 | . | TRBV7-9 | TGTGCCAGCAGCTTAAGCGCGGTTTACGATACGCAGTATTTT | CASSLSAVYDTQYF
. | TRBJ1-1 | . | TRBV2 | TGTGCCAGCAGTGGATTGCGCAAGAACACTGAAGCTTTCTTT | CASSGLRKNTEAFF
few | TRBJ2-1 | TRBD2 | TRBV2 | TGTGCCAGCGGGACTAGCGGGATCAATGAGCAGTTCTTC | CASGTSGINEQFF
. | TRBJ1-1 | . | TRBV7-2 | TGTGCCAGCAGTTTACAGGTGAACACTGAAGCTTTCTTT | CASSLQVNTEAFF
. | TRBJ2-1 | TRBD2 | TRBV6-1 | TGTGCCAGCAGTGAAGAGGCGGGAGGTTACAATGAGCAGTTCTTC | CASSEEAGGYNEQFF
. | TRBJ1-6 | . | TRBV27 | TGTGCCAGCAGTTTTGTTACCAGGCCTAATTCACCCCTCCACTTT | CASSFVTRPNSPLHF
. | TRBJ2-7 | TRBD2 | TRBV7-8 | TGTGCCAGCAGCTCCCCGGGACTATATATGTACGAGCAGTACTTC | CASSSPGLYMYEQYF
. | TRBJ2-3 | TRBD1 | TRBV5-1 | TGCGCCAGCAGCTTACTCCGGGACAGGAGCACAGATACGCAGTATTTT | CASSLLRDRSTDTQYF
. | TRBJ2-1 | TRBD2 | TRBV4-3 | TGCGCCAGCAGCCGAAAAAACCCTCCGGGACCCGGGAGGACGGAGAATGAGCAGTTCTTC | CASSRKNPPGPGRTENEQFF
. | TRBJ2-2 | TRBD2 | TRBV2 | TGTGCCAGTGGCCGGACTAGCGCCCCCGGGGAGCTGTTTTTT | CASGRTSAPGELFF
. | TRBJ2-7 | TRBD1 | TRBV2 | TGTGCCAGCAGAAGACAGGGAACCTACGAGCAGTACTTC | CASRRQGTYEQYF
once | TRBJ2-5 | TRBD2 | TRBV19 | TGTGCCAGTAGTATAGGGCCTAGCGGGCCAGAGACCCAGTACTTC | CASSIGPSGPETQYF
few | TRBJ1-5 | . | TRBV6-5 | TGTGCCAGCAGCAAAGACAGTAGTGGCAATCAGCCCCAGCATTTT | CASSKDSSGNQPQHF
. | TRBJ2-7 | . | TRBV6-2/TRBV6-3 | TGTGCCAGCAGTTACAGGGGTACAGACGGCGAGCAGTACTTC | CASSYRGTDGEQYF
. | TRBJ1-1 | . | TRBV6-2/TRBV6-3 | TGTGCCAGCAGTTGGGCAGTCACTGAGGCTTTCTTT | CASSWAVTEAFF
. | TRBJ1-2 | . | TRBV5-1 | TGCGCCAGCAGCACGAATAGGGGCAACCTCTATGGCTACACCTTC | CASSTNRGNLYGYTF
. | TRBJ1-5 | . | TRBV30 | TGTGCCTGGAGTCAGGGGCTCGATCAGCCCCAGCATTTT | CAWSQGLDQPQHF
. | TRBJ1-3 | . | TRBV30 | TGTGCCTGGAGCCACTACTCTGGAAACACCATATATTTT | CAWSHYSGNTIYF
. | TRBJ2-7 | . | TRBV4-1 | TGCGCCAGCAGCCAAGAATTGCGGACACACTACTCCTACGAGCAGTACTTC | CASSQELRTHYSYEQYF
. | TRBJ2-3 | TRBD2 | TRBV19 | TGTGCCAGTAGTATCGGGGAGGGAGACACAGATACGCAGTATTTT | CASSIGEGDTDTQYF
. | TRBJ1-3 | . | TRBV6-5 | TGTGCCAGCAGTTACGGCAGGGGCTCTGGAAACACCATATATTTT | CASSYGRGSGNTIYF
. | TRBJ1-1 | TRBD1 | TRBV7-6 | TGTGCCAGCAGCTTAGGCAGGGGGCTTTATGAAGCTTTCTTT | CASSLGRGLYEAFF
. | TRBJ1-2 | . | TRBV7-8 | TGTGCCAGCAGCTTATCGGGGATTTATGGCTACACCTTC | CASSLSGIYGYTF
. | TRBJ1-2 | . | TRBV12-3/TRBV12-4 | TGTGCCAGCACCCAGACAGCTAACTATGGCTACACCTTC | CASTQTANYGYTF
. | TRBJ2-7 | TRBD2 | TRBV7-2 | TGTGCCAGCAGCTTTGGGACTAGCGGGCCCTCCTACGAGCAGTACTTC | CASSFGTSGPSYEQYF
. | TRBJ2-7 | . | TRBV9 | TGTGCCAGCAGCGTAGCGGGAGTCAACTACGAGCAGTACTTC | CASSVAGVNYEQYF
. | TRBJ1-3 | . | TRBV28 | TGTGCCAGTTCGGGAAACACCATATATTTT | CASSGNTIYF
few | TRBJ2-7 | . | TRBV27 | TGTGCCAGCAGACCAGGGTACCCCTACGAGCAGTACTTC | CASRPGYPYEQYF
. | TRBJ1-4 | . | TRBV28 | TGTGCCAGCAAGCCGGGTTTGTTTGATGAAAAACTGTTTTTT | CASKPGLFDEKLFF
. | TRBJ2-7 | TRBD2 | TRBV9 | TGTGCCAGCAGCGTGGGGCTAGCGGATTTCTACGAGCAGTACTTC | CASSVGLADFYEQYF
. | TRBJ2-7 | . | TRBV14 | TGTGCCAGCACCAGTCGCCCAGACTACGAGCAGTACTTC | CASTSRPDYEQYF
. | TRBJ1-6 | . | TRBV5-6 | TGTGCCAGCAGCTTGGACGGTACAGTCCATAATTCACCCCTCCACTTT | CASSLDGTVHNSPLHF
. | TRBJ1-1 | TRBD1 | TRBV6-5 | TGTGCCAGCAGTTACTCGAAATACAGGGGAGACACTGAAGCTTTCTTT | CASSYSKYRGDTEAFF
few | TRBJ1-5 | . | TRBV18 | TGTGCCAGCTCACCAGGACGGGGAAGCAATCAGCCCCAGCATTTT | CASSPGRGSNQPQHF
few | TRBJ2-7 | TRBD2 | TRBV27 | TGTGCCAGCCGTCTAGCGGGAGGTACCTACGAGCAGTACTTC | CASRLAGGTYEQYF
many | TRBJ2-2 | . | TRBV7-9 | TGTGCCAGCAGCTTAGGGACTACGAACACCGGGGAGCTGTTTTTT | CASSLGTTNTGELFF
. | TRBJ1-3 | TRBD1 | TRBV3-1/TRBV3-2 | TGTGCCAGCAGCCTCGATTGGACAGGGGGAAACACCATATATTTT | CASSLDWTGGNTIYF
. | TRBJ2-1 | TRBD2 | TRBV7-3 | TGTGCCAGCAGCTCGGGACTATCGGATGAGCAGTTCTTC | CASSSGLSDEQFF
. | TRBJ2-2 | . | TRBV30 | TGTGCCTGGAGTGTACTGGCCAGCGGTCGGGAGCTGTTTTTT | CAWSVLASGRELFF
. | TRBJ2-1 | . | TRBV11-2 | TGTGCCAGCAGCTTACGAGCAGGGGAGAGTGAGCAGTTCTTC | CASSLRAGESEQFF
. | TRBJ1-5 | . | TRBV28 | TGTGCCAGCAGTTTGTGGCGGGGGGGCGGCAATCAGCCCCAGCATTTT | CASSLWRGGGNQPQHF
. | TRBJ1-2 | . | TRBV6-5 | TGTGCCAGCAAGGCAGGAGGCTATGGCTACACCTTC | CASKAGGYGYTF
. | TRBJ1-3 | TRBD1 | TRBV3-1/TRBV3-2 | TGTGCCAGCAGCCACCCCGGGAGGGGACAGGGGGCAATAAAGAGCTCTGGAAACACCATATATTTT | CASSHPGRGQGAIKSSGNTIYF